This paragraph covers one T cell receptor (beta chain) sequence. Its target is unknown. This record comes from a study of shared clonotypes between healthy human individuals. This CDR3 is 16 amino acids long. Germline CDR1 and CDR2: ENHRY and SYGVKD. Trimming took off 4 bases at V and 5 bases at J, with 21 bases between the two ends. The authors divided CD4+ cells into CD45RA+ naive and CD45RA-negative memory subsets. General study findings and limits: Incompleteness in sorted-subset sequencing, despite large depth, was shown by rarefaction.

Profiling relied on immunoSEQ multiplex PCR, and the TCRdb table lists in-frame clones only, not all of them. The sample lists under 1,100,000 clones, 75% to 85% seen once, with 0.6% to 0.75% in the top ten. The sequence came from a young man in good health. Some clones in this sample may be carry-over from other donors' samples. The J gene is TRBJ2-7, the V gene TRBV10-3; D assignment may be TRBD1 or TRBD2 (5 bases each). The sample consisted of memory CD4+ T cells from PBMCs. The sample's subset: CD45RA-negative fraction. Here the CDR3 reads CAISGRPGPLQDEQYF. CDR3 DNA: TGTGCCATCAGTGGTCGGCCGGGACCGCTGCAGGACGAGCAGTACTTC.